This TCR beta chain originates from a study of cytomegalovirus exposure and HLA in healthy donors. CDR3 length: 14 amino acids. Germline V CDR1 and CDR2: MNHEY, SVGAGI. Trimming removed 4 bases at V and 0 bases at J, with 10 bases between. The study, taken as a whole, reports: The dataset shows that most TCR sequences were rare, while some public TCRs occurred in many donors. The CMV antigen specificity of a few CMV-associated chains was confirmed through in vitro analysis. Several V segments, TRBV6-2 and TRBV6-3 among them, could not be told apart and were dropped. According to the study, around 180 TCR beta chains were cytomegalovirus-associated.

A word on this clone: What it binds is unknown.

This PCR relied on a set of 60 Vbeta primers and 13 Jbeta primers. Profiled with immunoSEQ multiplex PCR; TCRdb holds only in-frame clones, not every one. This table has some 150,000 clones, 80% appearing once. The chain combines TRBV6-5 with TRBJ2-7, with D maybe TRBD2 (5 bases). The specimen was PBMCs. The receptor was isolated from a man under 40 in good health and CMV-seronegative. Here the CDR3 reads CASSFSGISYEQYF. The DNA of the CDR3 is TGTGCCAGCAGTTTCTCCGGGATCTCCTACGAGCAGTACTTC.